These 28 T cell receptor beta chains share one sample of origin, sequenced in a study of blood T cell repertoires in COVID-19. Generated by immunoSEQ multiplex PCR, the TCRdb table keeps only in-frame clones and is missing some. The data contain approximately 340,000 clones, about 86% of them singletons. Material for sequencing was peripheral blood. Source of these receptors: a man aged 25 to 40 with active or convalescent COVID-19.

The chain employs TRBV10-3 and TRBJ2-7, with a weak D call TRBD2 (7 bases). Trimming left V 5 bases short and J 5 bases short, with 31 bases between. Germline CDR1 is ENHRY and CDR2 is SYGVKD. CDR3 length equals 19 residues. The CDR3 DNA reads TGTGCCATCAGTAGGAGACAGGCGTCTAGTGTGGGAGGGCCAAACGAGCAGTACTTC. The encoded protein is CAISRRQASSVGGPNEQYF.

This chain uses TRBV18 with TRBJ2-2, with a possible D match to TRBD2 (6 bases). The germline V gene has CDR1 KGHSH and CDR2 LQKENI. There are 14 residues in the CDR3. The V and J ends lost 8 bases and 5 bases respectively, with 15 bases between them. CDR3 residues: CASIGTLSTGELFF. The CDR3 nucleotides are TGTGCCAGCATCGGGACTCTGAGTACCGGGGAGCTGTTTTTT.

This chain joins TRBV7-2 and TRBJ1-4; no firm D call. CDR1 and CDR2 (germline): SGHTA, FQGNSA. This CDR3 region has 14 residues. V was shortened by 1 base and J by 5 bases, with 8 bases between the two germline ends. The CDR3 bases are TGTGCCAGCAGCTTAGGTCCCGGGAATGAAAAACTGTTTTTT. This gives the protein CASSLGPGNEKLFF.

CDR3 sequence: CASSPGTGVLRYTF. In DNA, the CDR3 is TGTGCCAGCAGTCCCGGGACAGGGGTCCTCCGCTACACCTTC. The chain carries TRBV6-2 or TRBV6-3 and TRBJ1-2, with 10 positions matching TRBD1. Trimming cost V 5 bases and J 9 bases; bases outside gene matches: 9. Germline lookup yields CDR1 MNHEY and CDR2 SVGEGT. The CDR3 consists of 14 residues.

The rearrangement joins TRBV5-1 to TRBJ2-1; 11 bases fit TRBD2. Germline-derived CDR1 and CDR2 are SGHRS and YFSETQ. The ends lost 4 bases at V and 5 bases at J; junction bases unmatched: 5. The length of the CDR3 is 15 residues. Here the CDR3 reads CASSIGTSGDNEQFF. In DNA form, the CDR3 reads TGCGCCAGCAGCATCGGGACTAGCGGCGACAATGAGCAGTTCTTC.

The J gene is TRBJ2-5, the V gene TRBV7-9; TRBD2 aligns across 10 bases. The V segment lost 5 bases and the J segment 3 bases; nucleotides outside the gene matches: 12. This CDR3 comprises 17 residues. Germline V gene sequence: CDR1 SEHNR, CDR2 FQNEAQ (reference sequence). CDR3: CASSPGLRLAGEETQYF. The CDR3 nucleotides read TGTGCCAGCAGCCCCGGTTTGCGGCTAGCGGGGGAAGAGACCCAGTACTTC. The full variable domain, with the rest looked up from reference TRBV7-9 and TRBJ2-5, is DTGVSQNPRHKITKRGQNVTFRCDPISEHNRLYWYRQTLGQGPEFLTYFQNEAQLEKSRLLSDRFSAERPKGSFSTLEIQRTEQGDSAMYLCASSPGLRLAGEETQYFGPGTRLLVL.

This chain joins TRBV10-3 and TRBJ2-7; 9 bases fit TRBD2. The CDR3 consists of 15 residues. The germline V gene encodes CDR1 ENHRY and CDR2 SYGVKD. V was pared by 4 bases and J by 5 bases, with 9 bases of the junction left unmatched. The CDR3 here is CAISVAGGPYDEQYF. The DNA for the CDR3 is TGTGCCATCAGTGTGGCGGGAGGGCCTTACGACGAGCAGTACTTC.

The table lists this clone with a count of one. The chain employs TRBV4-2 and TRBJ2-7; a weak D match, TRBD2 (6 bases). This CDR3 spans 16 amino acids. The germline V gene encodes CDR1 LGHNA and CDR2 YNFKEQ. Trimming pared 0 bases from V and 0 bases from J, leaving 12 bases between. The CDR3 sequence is CASSQEGGSVSYEQYF. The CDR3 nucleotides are TGTGCCAGCAGCCAAGAAGGAGGGAGTGTCTCCTACGAGCAGTACTTC.

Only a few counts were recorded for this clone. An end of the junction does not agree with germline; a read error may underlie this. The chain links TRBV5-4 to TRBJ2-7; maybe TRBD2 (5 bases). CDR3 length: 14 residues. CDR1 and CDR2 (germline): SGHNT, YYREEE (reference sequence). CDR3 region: CASRLDLSSYEQYF. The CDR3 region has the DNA TGTGCCAGCAGGTTGGACTTAAGCTCCTACGAGCAGTACTTC. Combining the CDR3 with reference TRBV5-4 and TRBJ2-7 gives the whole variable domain ETGVTQSPTHLIKTRGQQVTLRCSSQSGHNTVSWYQQALGQGPQFIFQYYREEENGRGNFPPRFSGLQFPNYSSELNVNALELDDSALYLCASRLDLSSYEQYFGPGTRLTVT.

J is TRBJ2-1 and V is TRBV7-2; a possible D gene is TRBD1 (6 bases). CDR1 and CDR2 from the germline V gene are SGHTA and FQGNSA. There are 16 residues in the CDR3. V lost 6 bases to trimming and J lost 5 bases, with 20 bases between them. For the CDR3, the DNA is TGTGCCAGCAGTCCCACAGGGATTCACGGGGACAATGAGCAGTTCTTC. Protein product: CASSPTGIHGDNEQFF.

CDR3 sequence: CASSLEDRNNEQFF. The CDR3 coding sequence is TGCGCCAGCAGCCTAGAAGACAGGAACAATGAGCAGTTCTTC. The chain uses TRBV5-1 and TRBJ2-1, with D tentatively TRBD1 (6 bases). The V end lost 4 bases, the J end lost 5 bases, and 13 bases lay between the germline ends. This CDR3 is built from 14 residues. Germline loops: CDR1 SGHRS, CDR2 YFSETQ.

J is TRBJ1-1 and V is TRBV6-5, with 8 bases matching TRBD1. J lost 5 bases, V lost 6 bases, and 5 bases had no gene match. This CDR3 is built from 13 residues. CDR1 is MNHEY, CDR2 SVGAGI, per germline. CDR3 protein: CASSLGTGTEAFF. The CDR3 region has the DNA TGTGCCAGCAGCCTGGGGACAGGTACTGAAGCTTTCTTT.

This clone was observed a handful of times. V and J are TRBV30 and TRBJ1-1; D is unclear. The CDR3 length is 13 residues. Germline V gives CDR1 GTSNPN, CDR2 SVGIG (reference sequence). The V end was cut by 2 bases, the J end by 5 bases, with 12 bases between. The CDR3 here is CAWSREIGTEAFF. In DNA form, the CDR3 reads TGTGCCTGGAGTCGTGAGATCGGTACTGAAGCTTTCTTT.

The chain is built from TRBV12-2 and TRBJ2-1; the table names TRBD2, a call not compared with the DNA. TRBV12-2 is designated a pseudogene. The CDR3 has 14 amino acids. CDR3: CASRGLAEGNEQFF. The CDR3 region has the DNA TGTGCAAGTCGAGGACTAGCGGAGGGGAATGAGCAGTTCTTC.

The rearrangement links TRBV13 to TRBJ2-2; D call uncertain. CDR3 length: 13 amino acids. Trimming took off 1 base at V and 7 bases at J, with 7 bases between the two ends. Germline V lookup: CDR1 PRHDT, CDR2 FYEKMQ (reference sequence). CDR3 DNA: TGTGCCAGCAGCTTAGACTCCCGCGGGGAGCTGTTTTTT. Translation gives CASSLDSRGELFF.

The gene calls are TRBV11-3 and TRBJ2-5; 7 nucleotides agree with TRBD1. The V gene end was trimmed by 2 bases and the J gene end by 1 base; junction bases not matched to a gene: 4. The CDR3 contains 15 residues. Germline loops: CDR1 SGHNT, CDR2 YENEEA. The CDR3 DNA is TGTGCCAGCAGCTTAAGGGGGCAGCCCCAAGAGACCCAGTACTTC. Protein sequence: CASSLRGQPQETQYF.

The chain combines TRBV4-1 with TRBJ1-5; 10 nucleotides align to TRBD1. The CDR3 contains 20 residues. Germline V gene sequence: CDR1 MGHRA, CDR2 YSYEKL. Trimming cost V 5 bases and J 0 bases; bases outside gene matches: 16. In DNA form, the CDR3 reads TGCGCCAGCAGCGTTTCTGAGAGAAGGACAGGGGGAAGTAGCAATCAGCCCCAGCATTTT. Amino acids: CASSVSERRTGGSSNQPQHF.

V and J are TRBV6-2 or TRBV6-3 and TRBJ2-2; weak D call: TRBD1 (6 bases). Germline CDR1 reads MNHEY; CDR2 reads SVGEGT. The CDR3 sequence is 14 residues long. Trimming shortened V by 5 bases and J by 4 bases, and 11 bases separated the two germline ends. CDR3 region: CASSDGGPTGELFF. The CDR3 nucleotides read TGTGCCAGCAGTGATGGGGGCCCCACCGGGGAGCTGTTTTTT.

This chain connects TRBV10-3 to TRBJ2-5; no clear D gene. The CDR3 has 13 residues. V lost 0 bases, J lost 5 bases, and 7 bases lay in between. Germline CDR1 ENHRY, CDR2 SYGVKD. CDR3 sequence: CAISESTRETQYF. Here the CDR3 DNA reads TGTGCCATCAGTGAGTCGACAAGGGAGACCCAGTACTTC.

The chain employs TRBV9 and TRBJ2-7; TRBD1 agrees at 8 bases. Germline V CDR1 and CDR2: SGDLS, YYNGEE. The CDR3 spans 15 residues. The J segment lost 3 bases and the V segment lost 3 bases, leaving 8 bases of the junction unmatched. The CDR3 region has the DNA TGTGCCAGCAGCGGCGGGACAGGCTGGAGCTACGAGCAGTACTTC. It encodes CASSGGTGWSYEQYF.

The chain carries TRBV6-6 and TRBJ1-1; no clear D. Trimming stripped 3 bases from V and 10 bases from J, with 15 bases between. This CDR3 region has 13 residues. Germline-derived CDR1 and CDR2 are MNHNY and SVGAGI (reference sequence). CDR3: CASSYQSREAAFF. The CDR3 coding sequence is TGTGCCAGCAGTTATCAATCGCGGGAGGCAGCTTTCTTT.

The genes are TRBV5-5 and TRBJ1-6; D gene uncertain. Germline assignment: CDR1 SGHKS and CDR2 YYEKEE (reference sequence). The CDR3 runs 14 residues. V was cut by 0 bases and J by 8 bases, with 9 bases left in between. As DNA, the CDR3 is TGTGCCAGCAGCTTGGTCAGGTGGGATTCACCCCTCCACTTT. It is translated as CASSLVRWDSPLHF.

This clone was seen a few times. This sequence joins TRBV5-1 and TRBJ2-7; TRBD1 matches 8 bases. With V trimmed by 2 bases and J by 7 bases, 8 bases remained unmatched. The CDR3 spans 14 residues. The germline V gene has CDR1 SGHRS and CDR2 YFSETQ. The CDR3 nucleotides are TGCGCCAGCAGCTTCGAACAGGGGGTGGTTGAGCAGTACTTC. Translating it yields CASSFEQGVVEQYF.

The CDR3 reads CASSSMSVPGPNSPLHF. In DNA form, the CDR3 reads TGTGCCAGCAGCTCCATGTCGGTTCCGGGTCCCAATTCACCCCTCCACTTT. The gene calls are TRBV7-2 and TRBJ1-6; D is unresolved. From germline, CDR1 is SGHTA and CDR2 FQGNSA. CDR3 length: 17 amino acids. Trimming stripped 4 bases from V and 7 bases from J, with 20 bases between. The full variable domain, rest sourced from reference TRBV7-2 and TRBJ1-6, is GAGVSQSPSNKVTEKGKDVELRCDPISGHTALYWYRQSLGQGLEFLIYFQGNSAPDKSGLPSDRFSAERTGGSVSTLTIQRTQQEDSAVYLCASSSMSVPGPNSPLHFGNGTRLTVT.

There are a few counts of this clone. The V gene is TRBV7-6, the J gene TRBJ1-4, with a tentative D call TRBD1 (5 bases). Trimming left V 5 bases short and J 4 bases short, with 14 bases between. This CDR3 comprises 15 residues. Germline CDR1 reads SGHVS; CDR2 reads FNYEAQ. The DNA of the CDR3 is TGTGCCAGCAGCGAACTCCCGGGACTTAATGAAAAACTGTTTTTT. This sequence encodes CASSELPGLNEKLFF.

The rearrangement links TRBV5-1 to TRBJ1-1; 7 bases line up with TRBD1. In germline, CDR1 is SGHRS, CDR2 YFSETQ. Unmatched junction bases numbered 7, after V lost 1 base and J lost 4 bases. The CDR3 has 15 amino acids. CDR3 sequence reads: CASSLMTGTTTEAFF. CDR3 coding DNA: TGCGCCAGCAGCTTGATGACAGGGACAACCACTGAAGCTTTCTTT. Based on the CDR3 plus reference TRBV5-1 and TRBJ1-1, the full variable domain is KAGVTQTPRYLIKTRGQQVTLSCSPISGHRSVSWYQQTPGQGLQFLFEYFSETQRNKGNFPGRFSGRQFSNSRSEMNVSTLELGDSALYLCASSLMTGTTTEAFFGQGTRLTVV.

CDR3 nucleotides: TGTGCCACGACCGACAGGGTCCATGGCTACACCTTC. Amino acids: CATTDRVHGYTF. The chain uses TRBV6-5 and TRBJ1-2; 7 nucleotides line up with TRBD1. The CDR3 extends over 12 amino acids. Per the germline V gene, CDR1 is MNHEY and CDR2 is SVGAGI. Unmatched junction bases numbered 8, after V lost 10 bases and J lost 6 bases.

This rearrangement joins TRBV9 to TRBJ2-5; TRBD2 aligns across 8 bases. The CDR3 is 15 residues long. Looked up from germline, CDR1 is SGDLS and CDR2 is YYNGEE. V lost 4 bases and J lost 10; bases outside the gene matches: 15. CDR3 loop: CASSKTGTSGEDQYF. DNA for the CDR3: TGTGCCAGCAGCAAAACCGGGACTAGTGGGGAGGACCAGTACTTC.